What follows describes a single TCR beta chain. CDR3 size: 16 residues. The V and J ends lost 1 base and 3 bases respectively, with 13 bases between them. Germline values: CDR1 LGHDT, CDR2 YNNKEL (reference sequence). These data come from a study of blood T cell repertoires in COVID-19. Whole-study context: From the United States, Italy and Spain came samples of acute and convalescent COVID-19.

Original analysis: Estimates of nucleated cell counts were drawn from the amplification of reference gene primers. This table comes from immunoSEQ multiplex PCR, and its TCRdb copy is limited to in-frame clones, with some not included. D and trimming were read from the DNA, whereas the V and J calls and clone size are those reported in that table. The data hold some 190,000 clones, with 70% to 80% observed a single time. The rearrangement uses TRBV3-1 (or the pseudogene TRBV3-2) and TRBJ1-5; D perhaps matches TRBD1 (5 bases). The TCR sequence derives from a woman in her forties or fifties with active or convalescent COVID-19. Sequencing was carried out using peripheral blood. In DNA form, the CDR3 reads TGTGCCAGCAGCCAAGGGGGGGGAGGGACCAATCAGCCCCAGCATTTT. It translates to CASSQGGGGTNQPQHF.